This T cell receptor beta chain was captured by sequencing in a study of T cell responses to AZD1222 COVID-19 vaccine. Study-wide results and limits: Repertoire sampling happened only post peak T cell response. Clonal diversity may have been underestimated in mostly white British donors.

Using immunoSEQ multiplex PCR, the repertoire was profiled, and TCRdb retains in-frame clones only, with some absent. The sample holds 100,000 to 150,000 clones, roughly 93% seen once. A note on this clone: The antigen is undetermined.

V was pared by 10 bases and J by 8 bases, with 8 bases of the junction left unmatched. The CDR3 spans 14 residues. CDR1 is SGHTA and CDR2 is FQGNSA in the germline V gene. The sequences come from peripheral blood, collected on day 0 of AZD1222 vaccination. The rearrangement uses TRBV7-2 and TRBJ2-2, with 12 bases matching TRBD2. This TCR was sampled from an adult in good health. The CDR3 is CATRLAGVSGELFF. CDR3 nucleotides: TGTGCCACCAGACTAGCGGGAGTTTCAGGGGAGCTGTTTTTT.